The following is a T cell receptor beta chain sequence with its context. Random hexamers were used to reverse transcribe the RNA input (0.5 to 1 ug). TCRdb reprocessed the immunoSEQ multiplex PCR reads with MiXCR, giving one entry per CDR3 protein. The sample has 100,000 to 150,000 distinct CDR3 sequences, 80% to 95% seen once. The data originate from a study of CD8 T cells in Susac syndrome. V was clipped by 0 bases and J by 3 bases, with 10 bases between them. The V gene's germline CDR1 is SGDLS and CDR2 YYNGEE. This CDR3 has 14 amino acids. This sequence originates from a human donor with multiple sclerosis. The specimen sequenced was CD8+ T cells from PBMCs. This chain joins TRBV9 and TRBJ2-7; D not resolved. The DNA for the CDR3 is TGTGCCAGCAGCGTAGAGGTCCGGAGCTACGAGCAGTACTTC. As protein: CASSVEVRSYEQYF.